What follows describes a single TCR beta chain. CDR3 length: 15 amino acids. CDR1 is KGHSH and CDR2 is LQKENI in the germline V gene. Trimming removed 4 bases from V and 0 bases from J, with 10 bases in between. In the authors' methods: Amplified reference gene primers provided the basis for estimating nucleated cell counts. TCRdb's table, derived via immunoSEQ multiplex PCR, lists solely in-frame clones and lacks some. V and J calls and clone size are given by that table; D and trimming were obtained from the DNA. The sample has 130,000 to 150,000 clones; about three quarters are singletons. This specimen belongs to a study of blood T cell repertoires in COVID-19. Study at large: COVID-19 samples from acute and convalescent phases originated in the United States, Italy and Spain. T cells, B-cell-depleted T cells, or PBMCs supplied cDNA or gDNA.

Sequences were obtained from peripheral blood. V is TRBV18 and J is TRBJ2-1; D call uncertain. This TCR came from a woman in her sixties with acute or convalescent COVID-19. CDR3 in DNA: TGTGCCAGCTCACTCGCGGCAGACTCCTACAATGAGCAGTTCTTC. Protein product: CASSLAADSYNEQFF.